Listed here are 27 T cell receptor beta chains from one sample, sequenced in a study of shared clonotypes between healthy human individuals. Method: immunoSEQ multiplex PCR; TCRdb's copy keeps in-frame clones and lacks some. Of 2 million to 2.5 million clones listed, 85% to 95% are singletons. The material sequenced was naive CD4+ T cells from PBMCs. The subset was: CD45RA+ positively selected. These receptors came from a man aged 18 to 30 in good health. Some clones in this sample may be carry-over from other donors' samples.

The V gene is TRBV6-1, the J gene TRBJ1-6; no reliable D call. Germline V gene lookup returns CDR1 MNHNS and CDR2 SASEGT. The CDR3 spans 15 residues. V lost 2 bases, J lost 2 bases, and 7 bases lay in between. CDR3 DNA: TGTGCCAGCAGTGAACGGCCAGCCTATAATTCACCCCTCCACTTT. This codes for CASSERPAYNSPLHF.

V usage is TRBV27 and J usage is TRBJ2-7; 7 bases map to TRBD1. Trimming cost V 2 bases and J 2 bases; bases outside gene matches: 6. The germline gives CDR1 MNHEY, CDR2 SMNVEV (reference sequence). The length of the CDR3 is 15 residues. The CDR3 DNA follows: TGTGCCAGCAGTTTACTGGGACAGTCGACCTACGAGCAGTACTTC. Translation: CASSLLGQSTYEQYF.

This clone was found once. The V call is TRBV6-6, the J call TRBJ1-2; D is possibly TRBD1 (5 bases). The V gene's germline CDR1 is MNHNY and CDR2 SVGAGI (reference sequence). The V end lost 2 bases, the J end lost 0 bases, and 10 bases lay between the germline ends. The CDR3 is 15 amino acids. This CDR3 reads CASSYEGVANYGYTF. As DNA, the CDR3 is TGTGCCAGCAGTTACGAAGGGGTAGCTAACTATGGCTACACCTTC.

CDR3 residues: CASSEVGNSAYEQFF. CDR3 nucleotide sequence: TGTGCCAGCAGTGAAGTCGGAAACTCAGCCTATGAGCAGTTCTTC. This rearrangement joins TRBV6-1 to TRBJ2-1; D ambiguous. Trimming stripped 1 base from V and 8 bases from J, with 15 bases between. The CDR3 runs 15 residues. Per germline, CDR1 MNHNS and CDR2 SASEGT.

The chain combines TRBV2 with TRBJ2-1; 10 bases line up with TRBD2. Looked up from germline, CDR1 is SNHLY and CDR2 is FYNNEI. The CDR3 is 15 residues long. The J segment lost 9 bases and the V segment lost 5 bases, leaving 10 bases of the junction unmatched. The CDR3 reads CASSSTSGTPGEQFF. CDR3 coding DNA: TGTGCCAGCAGTTCCACTAGCGGGACTCCAGGTGAGCAGTTCTTC.

V usage is TRBV27 and J usage is TRBJ2-7; TRBD2 might be the D (6 bases). This CDR3 is 13 amino acids long. Deletions cut 7 bases from V and 4 bases from J, with 14 bases between. Germline assignment: CDR1 MNHEY and CDR2 SMNVEV (reference sequence). The CDR3 region is CASIGGNGYEQYF. Here the CDR3 DNA reads TGTGCCAGCATAGGAGGGAATGGATACGAGCAGTACTTC.

The genes are TRBV29-1 and TRBJ1-4; weak D call: TRBD1 (6 bases). Germline loops: CDR1 SQVTM, CDR2 ANQGSEA. The CDR3 runs 13 residues. Trimming left V 3 bases short and J 8 bases short, with 13 bases between. This CDR3 is CSVERGAGEKLFF. The CDR3 coding sequence is TGCAGCGTTGAGAGGGGGGCGGGGGAAAAACTGTTTTTT. Variable domain in full (rest from reference TRBV29-1 and TRBJ1-4): SAVISQKPSRDICQRGTSLTIQCQVDSQVTMMFWYRQQPGQSLTLIATANQGSEATYESGFVIDKFPISRPNLTFSTLTVSNMSPEDSSIYLCSVERGAGEKLFFGSGTQLSVL.

The J gene is TRBJ1-5, the V gene TRBV2; D remains ambiguous. This CDR3 has 14 residues. V lost 3 bases and J lost 7, with 13 bases in between. Germline assignment: CDR1 SNHLY and CDR2 FYNNEI. CDR3 loop: CASSDRTHGQPQHF. DNA of the CDR3: TGTGCCAGCAGTGATCGTACCCACGGCCAGCCCCAGCATTTT.

In this sample, this clone turned up a few times. J is TRBJ2-2 and V is TRBV18; a weak D match, TRBD2 (5 bases). Germline CDR1 KGHSH, CDR2 LQKENI. The CDR3 extends over 14 amino acids. The V end lost 6 bases, the J end lost 2 bases, and 10 bases lay between the germline ends. In nucleotides, the CDR3 is TGTGCCAGCTCCCGCCCGGGAAACACCGGGGAGCTGTTTTTT. Translation gives CASSRPGNTGELFF.

This chain joins TRBV6-5 and TRBJ2-5; 11 bases line up with TRBD1. CDR1 and CDR2 (germline): MNHEY, SVGAGI. CDR3 length: 15 amino acids. J lost 4 bases, V lost 6 bases, and 7 bases had no gene match. The CDR3 loop reads CASRLDRGRAETQYF. The CDR3 coding sequence is TGTGCCAGCAGGTTGGACAGGGGGCGGGCAGAGACCCAGTACTTC.

This rearrangement joins TRBV2 to TRBJ2-4; unclear D gene. V dropped 4 bases and J dropped 0 bases, with 10 bases sitting between them. CDR1 is SNHLY, CDR2 FYNNEI, per germline. The CDR3 runs 15 residues. In DNA, the CDR3 is TGTGCCAGCAGTGTTTCTGCCCAAGCCAAAAACATTCAGTACTTC. Translating gives CASSVSAQAKNIQYF.

This clone appeared a single time. The gene calls are TRBV5-5 and TRBJ1-5, with a tentative D call TRBD1 (5 bases). The CDR3 has 15 residues. Between the trimmed V and J ends, which lost 2 bases and 6 bases, there was a span of 15 bases. Germline V gene lookup returns CDR1 SGHKS and CDR2 YYEKEE (reference sequence). CDR3 protein: CASSLSAIGAQPQHF. The CDR3 DNA reads TGTGCCAGCAGCTTATCAGCCATAGGGGCTCAGCCCCAGCATTTT. The full variable domain, completed using reference TRBV5-5 and TRBJ1-5, is DAGVTQSPTHLIKTRGQQVTLRCSPISGHKSVSWYQQVLGQGPQFIFQYYEKEERGRGNFPDRFSARQFPNYSSELNVNALLLGDSALYLCASSLSAIGAQPQHFGDGTRLSIL.

The rearrangement links TRBV5-6 to TRBJ2-7; D is uncertain. V lost 4 bases to trimming and J lost 2 bases, with 7 bases between them. The CDR3 is 12 residues long. Germline-derived CDR1 and CDR2 are SGHDT and YYEEEE. The CDR3 DNA follows: TGTGCCAGCAGCACCGTTCCCTACGAGCAGTACTTC. Protein: CASSTVPYEQYF.

The chain has TRBV7-3 and TRBJ1-2; no clear D. Germline CDR1 SGHTA, CDR2 FQGTGA. CDR3 size: 14 residues. Trimming removed 5 bases at V and 5 bases at J, with 15 bases between. In nucleotides, the CDR3 is TGTGCCAGCAGCCCAAACCAGGCCTCTTATGGCTACACCTTC. Its translation: CASSPNQASYGYTF.

The rearrangement joins TRBV9 to TRBJ1-4; D perhaps matches TRBD1 (6 bases). Trimming left V 4 bases short and J 7 bases short, with 17 bases between. Per the germline V gene, CDR1 is SGDLS and CDR2 is YYNGEE. The CDR3 runs 15 residues. The CDR3 reads CASSPTPHRAEKLFF. DNA of the CDR3: TGTGCCAGCAGCCCCACTCCTCACAGGGCTGAAAAACTGTTTTTT.

V gene TRBV5-6 combines with J gene TRBJ1-3, with D unresolved. This CDR3 has 14 residues. Trimming removed 3 bases at V and 0 bases at J, with 7 bases between. The germline V gene has CDR1 SGHDT and CDR2 YYEEEE. The CDR3 DNA sequence: TGTGCCAGCAGCTCCAGGAGCTCTGGAAACACCATATATTTT. This translates into CASSSRSSGNTIYF.

The rearrangement links TRBV28 to TRBJ2-4, with 9 bases lining up with TRBD1. Losses at the gene ends were 4 bases for V and 3 bases for J; bases not matched to a gene: 7. Germline values: CDR1 MDHEN, CDR2 SYDVKM. The CDR3 spans 16 residues. The chain's CDR3 is CASSSRGQGDKNIQYF. CDR3 sequence (DNA): TGTGCCAGCAGTTCGCGGGGACAGGGCGACAAAAACATTCAGTACTTC.

The chain carries TRBV30 and TRBJ2-3; 8 bases are a match to TRBD2. Germline CDR1 reads GTSNPN; CDR2 reads SVGIG (reference sequence). V dropped 2 bases and J dropped 6; count of bases not matched to a gene: 10. The CDR3 is 15 residues long. CDR3 sequence (DNA): TGTGCCTGGAGTTCGACTAGCGACCCGTCGGATACGCAGTATTTT. It is translated as CAWSSTSDPSDTQYF.

The chain has TRBV6-4 and TRBJ2-7; TRBD2 aligns across 8 bases. V lost 5 bases to trimming and J lost 1 base; unmatched junction nucleotides: 4. CDR3 size: 14 residues. CDR1 is MRHNA and CDR2 is SNTAGT in the germline V gene. CDR3 sequence (DNA): TGTGCCAGCAGTAGTCTAGCGGGTTCCTACGAGCAGTACTTC. Amino acid sequence: CASSSLAGSYEQYF.

This rearrangement joins TRBV7-2 to TRBJ2-3; D possibly corresponds to TRBD2 (6 bases). The CDR3 length is 13 residues. V was shortened by 5 bases and J by 8 bases, with 14 bases between the two germline ends. CDR1 and CDR2 (germline): SGHTA, FQGNSA. The chain's CDR3 is CASSPSHGGTQYF. CDR3 coding DNA: TGTGCCAGCAGCCCTTCACACGGGGGTACGCAGTATTTT.

The rearrangement links TRBV7-2 to TRBJ2-7, with 9 bases matching TRBD1. J gave up 3 bases and V 0 bases, and 3 bases lay outside the gene matches. This CDR3 is built from 15 residues. Per germline, CDR1 SGHTA and CDR2 FQGNSA. This CDR3 is CASSLAGQGIYEQYF. The CDR3 bases are TGTGCCAGCAGCTTAGCGGGACAGGGAATCTACGAGCAGTACTTC.

The V call is TRBV29-1, the J call TRBJ2-1, with 8 bases fitting TRBD1. Trimming took 0 bases from V and 4 from J; bases not matched to a gene: 17. The CDR3 is 19 residues long. Germline loops: CDR1 SQVTM, CDR2 ANQGSEA. The CDR3 loop reads CSVEDWSQGARTLYNEQFF. The DNA of the CDR3 is TGCAGCGTTGAAGATTGGAGTCAGGGGGCGCGGACTTTGTACAATGAGCAGTTCTTC.

Remarks on this clone: Other nucleotide sequences from this sample produce the same CDR3. The chain recombines TRBV30 with TRBJ1-1; D remains ambiguous. The CDR3 sequence is 11 residues long. Per the germline V gene, CDR1 is GTSNPN and CDR2 is SVGIG (reference sequence). Deletions cut 4 bases from V and 1 base from J, with 4 bases between. CDR3 bases: TGTGCCTGGATTCAGAACACTGAAGCTTTCTTT. Its translation is CAWIQNTEAFF.

The chain joins TRBV27 to TRBJ2-7, with D hard to call. The CDR3 length is 14 residues. Between the trimmed V and J ends, which lost 7 bases and 2 bases, there was a span of 15 bases. Looked up from germline, CDR1 is MNHEY and CDR2 is SMNVEV (reference sequence). CDR3 in amino acids: CASTGLAAPYEQYF. For the CDR3, the DNA is TGTGCCAGCACCGGGCTGGCTGCGCCCTACGAGCAGTACTTC.

The genes are TRBV7-7 and TRBJ2-4, with D perhaps TRBD2 (5 bases). V shed 3 bases and J shed 1 base, with 16 bases lying between them. Germline CDR1 is SSHAT and CDR2 is FNYEAQ (reference sequence). The CDR3 sequence is 17 residues long. CDR3 in DNA: TGTGCCAGCAGCTTCCCCACTAAGGAGCGGGCCAAAAACATTCAGTACTTC. Translated: CASSFPTKERAKNIQYF.

The chain couples TRBV7-8 to TRBJ2-1; a possible D gene is TRBD2 (6 bases). The CDR3 is made up of 16 amino acids. Per the germline V gene, CDR1 is SGHVS and CDR2 is FQNEAQ. V shed 0 bases and J shed 2 bases, with 11 bases lying between them. In DNA, the CDR3 is TGTGCCAGCAGCTTAGCGGGAGGTGCAACCTACAATGAGCAGTTCTTC. Amino acids: CASSLAGGATYNEQFF.

The chain joins TRBV7-6 to TRBJ2-1; no definite D call. This CDR3 comprises 13 residues. From germline, CDR1 is SGHVS and CDR2 FNYEAQ. V was pared by 5 bases and J by 15 bases, with 20 bases between. The CDR3 DNA reads TGTGCCAGCAGCGCAGAGAGAGGCAGGACGTGGTTCTTC. It translates to CASSAERGRTWFF. The entire variable domain, with the rest obtained from reference TRBV7-6 and TRBJ2-1, is as follows: GAGVSQSPRYKVTKRGQDVALRCDPISGHVSLYWYRQALGQGPEFLTYFNYEAQQDKSGLPNDRFSAERPEGSISTLTIQRTEQRDSAMYRCASSAERGRTWFFGPGTRLTVL.